The subject of this entry is one T cell receptor beta chain. Antigen: not known. Germline CDR1 SGHAT, CDR2 FQNNGV. V trimming: 4 bases; J trimming: 2 bases; junction bases outside the gene matches: 2. The CDR3 extends over 15 amino acids. This record comes from a study of OX40 agonist ivuxolimab in advanced cancers. Sequencing was performed with immunoSEQ multiplex PCR; in TCRdb, only in-frame clones are kept and a portion is missing. The repertoire consists of 45,000 to 60,000 clones, with around 80% occurring once and the leading ten covering 3% to 3.5%. General study findings and limits: Clones of CD4+ and CD8+ blood T cells grew by week 6 at doses of 0.1 to 3.0 mg/kg.

The sequence was collected from an adult with an advanced solid tumor such as melanoma, head and neck, liver or kidney cancer. Sample: CD4+ or CD8+ T cells sorted from blood, taken in a trial of the OX40 agonist ivuxolimab. The J gene is TRBJ2-1, the V gene TRBV11-2; 10 bases fit TRBD2. This CDR3 reads CASSSLAGAYNEQFF. DNA for the CDR3: TGTGCCAGCAGCTCTCTAGCGGGAGCCTACAATGAGCAGTTCTTC.